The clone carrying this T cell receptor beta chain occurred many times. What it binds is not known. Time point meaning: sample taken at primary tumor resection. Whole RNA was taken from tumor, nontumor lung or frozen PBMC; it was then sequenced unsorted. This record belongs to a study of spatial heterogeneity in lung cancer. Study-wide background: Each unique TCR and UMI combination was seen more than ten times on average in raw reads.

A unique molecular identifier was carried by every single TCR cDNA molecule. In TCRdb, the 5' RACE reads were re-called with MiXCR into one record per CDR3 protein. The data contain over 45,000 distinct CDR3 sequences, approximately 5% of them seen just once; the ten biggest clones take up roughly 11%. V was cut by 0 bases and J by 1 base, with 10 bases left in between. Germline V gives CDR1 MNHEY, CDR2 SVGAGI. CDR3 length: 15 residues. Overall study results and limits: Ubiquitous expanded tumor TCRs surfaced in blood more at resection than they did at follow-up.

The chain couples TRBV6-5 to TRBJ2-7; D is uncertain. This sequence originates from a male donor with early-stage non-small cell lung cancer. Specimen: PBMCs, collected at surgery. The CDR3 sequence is CASSYSNGRSYEQYF. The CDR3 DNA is TGTGCCAGCAGTTACTCGAACGGCAGATCCTACGAGCAGTACTTC.